The 24 T cell receptor beta chains in this list originate from one sample, sequenced in a study of shared clonotypes between healthy human individuals. Repertoires were generated with immunoSEQ multiplex PCR, while TCRdb's copy carries only in-frame clones and drops some. The table shows over 2 million clones, with 95% occurring only once. The specimen was naive CD4+ T cells sorted from blood. The sample's subset: CD45RA+ positively selected. The receptors stem from a man in his late teens or twenties in good health.

V usage is TRBV18 and J usage is TRBJ1-2; D may be TRBD1 (5 bases). Germline V gives CDR1 KGHSH, CDR2 LQKENI. This CDR3 is 14 amino acids long. V was clipped by 0 bases and J by 8 bases, with 13 bases between them. The CDR3 coding sequence is TGTGCCAGCTCACCACCGACGACAGTTGGAGGCTACACCTTC. It is translated as CASSPPTTVGGYTF.

As to this clone: This same CDR3 is encoded by further DNA sequences in the sample. The chain carries TRBV27 and TRBJ1-2; D might be TRBD1 (5 bases). V was pared by 3 bases and J by 4 bases, with 9 bases between. The CDR3 is 13 amino acids. Germline CDR1 reads MNHEY; CDR2 reads SMNVEV (reference sequence). CDR3 sequence reads: CASSLGGAYGYTF. The CDR3 DNA reads TGTGCCAGCAGTTTGGGAGGGGCCTATGGCTACACCTTC.

The J gene is TRBJ2-3, the V gene TRBV5-1, with no clear D. The CDR3 runs to 15 residues. Trimming removed 2 bases at V and 1 base at J, with 11 bases between. CDR1 SGHRS and CDR2 YFSETQ come from the germline V gene. The CDR3 region is CASSLNLKGTDTQYF. The CDR3 nucleotides read TGCGCCAGCAGCTTAAACTTGAAGGGCACAGATACGCAGTATTTT.

Concerning this clone: This sample also contains other DNA sequences that code for the same CDR3. The chain is built from TRBV5-4 and TRBJ1-1; a weak D match, TRBD1 (6 bases). CDR3 length: 14 amino acids. The V gene lost 0 bases and the J gene lost 0 bases, with 6 bases spanning the gap. Per the germline V gene, CDR1 is SGHNT and CDR2 is YYREEE (reference sequence). The CDR3 sequence is CASSLGTVNTEAFF. The CDR3 nucleotides are TGTGCCAGCAGCTTGGGGACAGTGAACACTGAAGCTTTCTTT.

CDR3 residues: CASSLVQRLEGTDTQYF. CDR3 DNA: TGTGCCAGCAGCTTAGTCCAACGACTAGAAGGTACAGATACGCAGTATTTT. This sequence joins TRBV7-2 and TRBJ2-3; D perhaps matches TRBD2 (6 bases). This CDR3 spans 17 amino acids. Germline V gene sequence: CDR1 SGHTA, CDR2 FQGNSA. The V end was cut by 1 base, the J end by 3 bases, with 17 bases between.

There are a few counts of this clone. Other DNA sequences in this specimen translate into the identical CDR3. The chain couples TRBV7-9 to TRBJ1-3; the D is unclear. There are 14 residues in the CDR3. V was clipped by 0 bases and J by 2 bases, with 5 bases between them. Germline-derived CDR1 and CDR2 are SEHNR and FQNEAQ (reference sequence). Here the CDR3 reads CASSLAGTGNTIYF. Written as DNA, the CDR3 is TGTGCCAGCAGCTTAGCAGGGACTGGAAACACCATATATTTT.

The chain is built from TRBV28 and TRBJ1-1; weak D call: TRBD1 (6 bases). With 4 bases removed from V and 11 bases from J, the gap between germline ends came to 23 bases. CDR3 size: 15 residues. Per germline, CDR1 MDHEN and CDR2 SYDVKM. The CDR3, as DNA: TGTGCCAGCAGTTCAATCACCGGGACACCCGATGTGGCTTTCTTT. As protein: CASSSITGTPDVAFF.

V usage is TRBV5-1 and J usage is TRBJ1-5; tentatively, D is TRBD1 (5 bases). The ends were cut back, 6 bases at V and 5 bases at J, with 21 bases in the middle. The CDR3 contains 16 residues. In germline, CDR1 is SGHRS, CDR2 YFSETQ. In DNA, the CDR3 is TGCGCCAGCAACCCAAAAGGGAAGGGGATGGATCAGCCCCAGCATTTT. Protein sequence: CASNPKGKGMDQPQHF. Full variable domain (missing parts from reference TRBV5-1 and TRBJ1-5): KAGVTQTPRYLIKTRGQQVTLSCSPISGHRSVSWYQQTPGQGLQFLFEYFSETQRNKGNFPGRFSGRQFSNSRSEMNVSTLELGDSALYLCASNPKGKGMDQPQHFGDGTRLSIL.

The gene calls are TRBV7-9 and TRBJ1-3; 8 nucleotides align to TRBD1. Germline V gene data show CDR1 as SEHNR and CDR2 as FQNEAQ (reference sequence). The trim removed 2 bases at V and 4 bases at J, leaving 4 bases unmatched. The CDR3 runs 15 residues. DNA of the CDR3: TGTGCCAGCAGCTTACAGGGGGCGCGAGGAAACACCATATATTTT. It is translated as CASSLQGARGNTIYF.

The J gene is TRBJ1-6, the V gene TRBV30; D uncertain. Trimming left V 4 bases short and J 8 bases short, with 15 bases between. Per the germline V gene, CDR1 is GTSNPN and CDR2 is SVGIG (reference sequence). This CDR3 comprises 14 residues. CDR3 bases: TGTGCCTGGATCACTAGGGCCTCCGATTCACCCCTCCACTTT. Its protein is CAWITRASDSPLHF. Full variable domain (rest looked up from reference TRBV30 and TRBJ1-6): SQTIHQWPATLVQPVGSPLSLECTVEGTSNPNLYWYRQAAGRGLQLLFYSVGIGQISSEVPQNLSASRPQDRQFILSSKKLLLSDSGFYLCAWITRASDSPLHFGNGTRLTVT.

The chain carries TRBV30 and TRBJ2-6, with TRBD2 as a possible D gene (5 bases). The CDR3 extends over 16 amino acids. Germline V gene sequence: CDR1 GTSNPN, CDR2 SVGIG (reference sequence). Trimming removed 3 bases at V and 1 base at J, with 13 bases between. In DNA, the CDR3 is TGTGCCTGGAGCGCCGGGAAGGTGTCTGGGGCCAACGTCCTGACTTTC. This gives the protein CAWSAGKVSGANVLTF.

The chain carries TRBV27 and TRBJ2-7; TRBD1 matches at 10 bases. Trimming at V came to 5 bases and at J to 4 bases, leaving 8 bases not matched to a gene. Germline CDR1 and CDR2: MNHEY and SMNVEV (reference sequence). CDR3 size: 15 residues. CDR3 nucleotides: TGTGCCAGCAGTACCCGGGACAGGGGACCATACGAGCAGTACTTC. Amino acid sequence: CASSTRDRGPYEQYF.

This chain links TRBV28 with TRBJ2-1; D may be TRBD1 or TRBD2 (5 bases each). Between the trimmed V and J ends, which lost 3 bases and 10 bases, there was a span of 13 bases. The CDR3 covers 13 residues. Germline CDR1 MDHEN, CDR2 SYDVKM. This CDR3 is CASSLIPGREQFF. The CDR3 nucleotides read TGTGCCAGCAGTTTGATCCCGGGGCGCGAGCAGTTCTTC.

The V gene is TRBV7-2, the J gene TRBJ2-2, with TRBD2 identical over 9 bases. In germline, CDR1 is SGHTA, CDR2 FQGNSA. The J segment lost 4 bases and the V segment lost 4 bases, leaving 7 bases of the junction unmatched. This CDR3 is built from 16 residues. In DNA form, the CDR3 reads TGTGCCAGCAGCTCCCAGGGACTAGCCGGCACCGGGGAGCTGTTTTTT. The encoded protein is CASSSQGLAGTGELFF.

Points on this clone: One end of the junction is discordant with germline, which a read error may explain. The CDR3 coding sequence is TGCGCCAGCAGCCAGGACAGCAATAGCAATCAGCCCCAGCATTTT. Encoded protein: CASSQDSNSNQPQHF. This chain uses TRBV5-4 with TRBJ1-5, with D possibly matching TRBD1 (6 bases). The CDR3 is 15 amino acids. The germline V gene has CDR1 SGHNT and CDR2 YYREEE (reference sequence).

The CDR3 spells CASRSGQGASYEQYF. Here the CDR3 DNA reads TGTGCCAGCAGATCGGGACAGGGGGCCTCCTACGAGCAGTACTTC. V gene TRBV27 combines with J gene TRBJ2-7, with 12 bases fitting TRBD1. The V gene end was trimmed by 6 bases and the J gene end by 0 bases; junction bases not matched to a gene: 3. Per the germline V gene, CDR1 is MNHEY and CDR2 is SMNVEV (reference sequence). This CDR3 comprises 15 residues.

Comments on this clone: Other DNA sequences in the sample encode the same CDR3. This rearrangement joins TRBV5-1 to TRBJ1-3; D remains ambiguous. The V and J ends lost 2 bases and 0 bases respectively, with 6 bases between them. CDR3 size: 14 residues. Per the germline V gene, CDR1 is SGHRS and CDR2 is YFSETQ. The CDR3 DNA reads as TGCGCCAGCAGCTTAGGAGCCTCTGGAAACACCATATATTTT. It yields the protein CASSLGASGNTIYF.

This chain connects TRBV19 to TRBJ1-1; no definite D call. This CDR3 contains 15 residues. The germline V gene has CDR1 LNHDA and CDR2 SQIVND (reference sequence). The germline V and J ends were trimmed by 3 bases and 1 base, with 12 bases remaining between them. The CDR3 region is CASSILAEKNTEAFF. The DNA of the CDR3 is TGTGCCAGTAGTATCCTCGCGGAGAAGAACACTGAAGCTTTCTTT.

The rearrangement uses TRBV7-2 and TRBJ2-5; 8 bases are shared with TRBD2. V trimming: 4 bases; J trimming: 5 bases; junction bases outside the gene matches: 9. Germline V gene sequence: CDR1 SGHTA, CDR2 FQGNSA. There are 15 residues in the CDR3. The CDR3 is CASSSGSGTGETQYF. The DNA for the CDR3 is TGTGCCAGCAGCTCCGGTAGCGGGACGGGGGAGACCCAGTACTTC.

The rearrangement uses TRBV10-3 and TRBJ2-5, with a tentative D call TRBD1 (6 bases). The CDR3 loop spans 13 amino acids. The germline V and J ends were trimmed by 4 bases and 5 bases, with 11 bases remaining between them. The germline V gene has CDR1 ENHRY and CDR2 SYGVKD. The CDR3 bases are TGTGCCATCAGTGGGGGGCGTGAGGAGACCCAGTACTTC. It yields the protein CAISGGREETQYF.

This clone was seen a single time. The J gene is TRBJ1-1, the V gene TRBV29-1, with TRBD1 identical over 9 bases. The CDR3 covers 14 residues. With V trimmed by 5 bases and J by 2 bases, 6 bases remained unmatched. The V gene's germline CDR1 is SQVTM and CDR2 ANQGSEA. The CDR3 DNA reads TGCAGCGTTATCTTGACAGGGGGAAACACTGAAGCTTTCTTT. Translated: CSVILTGGNTEAFF.

Only one count was recorded for this clone. The chain joins TRBV10-2 to TRBJ2-7, with TRBD2 identical over 10 bases. This CDR3 spans 14 amino acids. With V trimmed by 6 bases and J by 4 bases, 6 bases remained unmatched. Per germline, CDR1 WSHSY and CDR2 SAAADI. CDR3 sequence: CASRGLAMGYEQYF. The CDR3 nucleotides are TGCGCCAGCAGGGGACTAGCGATGGGTTACGAGCAGTACTTC.

Comment on this clone: Within the sample, other DNA sequences also encode this same CDR3. The CDR3 protein is CASSLEGGRQETQYF. CDR3 coding DNA: TGCGCCAGCAGCTTGGAAGGGGGCCGCCAAGAGACCCAGTACTTC. The gene calls are TRBV5-1 and TRBJ2-5; the match to TRBD1 covers 7 bases. The V gene end was trimmed by 0 bases and the J gene end by 1 base; junction bases not matched to a gene: 3. Germline loops: CDR1 SGHRS, CDR2 YFSETQ. CDR3 length: 15 amino acids.

The CDR3 spells CASSRGVGLRPVEQYF. The DNA of the CDR3 is TGTGCCAGCAGCCGAGGGGTTGGCCTACGACCCGTGGAGCAGTACTTC. The chain uses TRBV11-2 and TRBJ2-7; tentatively, D is TRBD1 or TRBD2 (5 bases each). CDR1 is SGHAT, CDR2 FQNNGV, per germline. This CDR3 is built from 16 residues. V lost 5 bases to trimming and J lost 7 bases, with 24 bases between them. Based on the CDR3 plus reference TRBV11-2 and TRBJ2-7, the full variable domain is EAGVAQSPRYKIIEKRQSVAFWCNPISGHATLYWYQQILGQGPKLLIQFQNNGVVDDSQLPKDRFSAERLKGVDSTLKIQPAKLEDSAVYLCASSRGVGLRPVEQYFGPGTRLTVT.